What follows are 17 T cell receptor beta chains derived from one specimen sequenced in a study of blood T cell repertoires in COVID-19. Only in-frame clones appear in the TCRdb table, and some are missing; sequencing was by immunoSEQ multiplex PCR. Here the sample spans 130,000 or so clones, approximately 84% being singletons. Material for sequencing was peripheral blood. The receptors here all came from an elderly woman with acute or convalescent COVID-19.

J is TRBJ2-5 and V is TRBV5-1, with 12 nucleotides matching TRBD2. This CDR3 has 20 amino acids. From germline, CDR1 is SGHRS and CDR2 YFSETQ. After removal of 1 base from V and 2 bases from J, the junction contained 15 bases not matched to a gene. CDR3: CASSLLGLAGGPGWQETQYF. In DNA, the CDR3 is TGCGCCAGCAGCTTGCTAGGGCTAGCGGGGGGGCCCGGGTGGCAAGAGACCCAGTACTTC.

The chain employs TRBV6-5 and TRBJ2-6; maybe TRBD2 (5 bases). The germline V gene has CDR1 MNHEY and CDR2 SVGAGI. This CDR3 has 15 amino acids. V lost 2 bases, J lost 4 bases, and 9 bases lay in between. The CDR3 sequence is CASSYTGSGANVLTF. The CDR3 DNA reads as TGTGCCAGCAGTTACACGGGGTCGGGGGCCAACGTCCTGACTTTC.

The chain couples TRBV6-2 or TRBV6-3 to TRBJ2-5; TRBD1 might be the D (6 bases). CDR1 and CDR2 (germline): MNHEY, SVGEGT. The CDR3 consists of 16 residues. V was trimmed by 0 bases and J by 3 bases, leaving 14 bases between them. CDR3 sequence reads: CASSYSTAAGEETQYF. The DNA for the CDR3 is TGTGCCAGCAGTTACTCGACGGCGGCAGGGGAAGAGACCCAGTACTTC.

The gene calls are TRBV6-6 and TRBJ1-6; TRBD1 matches at 11 bases. The V and J ends lost 5 bases and 7 bases, in that order; junction bases with no gene match: 7. The CDR3 loop spans 16 amino acids. Looked up from germline, CDR1 is MNHNY and CDR2 is SVGAGI (reference sequence). The CDR3 loop is CASSAHGTGGNSPLHF. The CDR3 DNA reads as TGTGCCAGCAGTGCCCATGGGACAGGGGGAAATTCACCCCTCCACTTT.

The CDR3 sequence: CASSPDSIGTQYF. CDR3 nucleotides: TGTGCCAGCAGCCCGGACTCGATCGGGACCCAGTACTTC. The V gene is TRBV7-9, the J gene TRBJ2-5, with a possible D match to TRBD2 (5 bases). CDR3 length: 13 amino acids. Germline V CDR1 and CDR2: SEHNR, FQNEAQ (reference sequence). V shed 5 bases and J shed 7 bases, with 14 bases lying between them.

The V gene is TRBV11-2, the J gene TRBJ2-5; possibly TRBD2 for D (7 bases). From germline, CDR1 is SGHAT and CDR2 FQNNGV. The CDR3 extends over 14 amino acids. V lost 8 bases and J 1 base, leaving 14 bases between the germline ends. CDR3 coding DNA: TGTGCCAGCCGCCAAGGGGGGGGCCAAGAGACCCAGTACTTC. It is translated as CASRQGGGQETQYF. Supplemented by reference TRBV11-2 and TRBJ2-5, the full variable domain reads EAGVAQSPRYKIIEKRQSVAFWCNPISGHATLYWYQQILGQGPKLLIQFQNNGVVDDSQLPKDRFSAERLKGVDSTLKIQPAKLEDSAVYLCASRQGGGQETQYFGPGTRLLVL.

This chain connects TRBV29-1 to TRBJ2-1; tentative D call: TRBD2 (5 bases). Germline lookup yields CDR1 SQVTM and CDR2 ANQGSEA. The CDR3 is made up of 15 amino acids. The V end was cut by 1 base, the J end by 3 bases, with 13 bases between. The CDR3 protein is CSVEGSVSVYNEQFF. Here the CDR3 DNA reads TGCAGCGTTGAAGGTAGCGTATCAGTCTACAATGAGCAGTTCTTC.

CDR3 bases: TGTGCCAGCAGCAAATTTGAGCGGGACAGGCCACCTAAGGCCCCTTACGAGCAGTACTTC. Translated: CASSKFERDRPPKAPYEQYF. The genes are TRBV21-1 and TRBJ2-7; the D call in the table, TRBD1, was not verified against the DNA. TRBV21-1 is noted as a pseudogene. There are 20 residues in the CDR3.

V usage is TRBV7-2 and J usage is TRBJ1-4; weak D call: TRBD1 (6 bases). Trimming left V 3 bases short and J 3 bases short, with 17 bases between. CDR3 size: 17 residues. Germline V gene sequence: CDR1 SGHTA, CDR2 FQGNSA. DNA for the CDR3: TGTGCCAGCAGCTTGCGACCGTTCAGGGGTGCTAATGAAAAACTGTTTTTT. Its translation is CASSLRPFRGANEKLFF.

J is TRBJ2-4 and V is TRBV7-2; 9 nucleotides align to TRBD1. CDR3 size: 16 residues. Looked up from germline, CDR1 is SGHTA and CDR2 is FQGNSA. J was trimmed by 1 base and V by 5 bases; bases with no gene match: 6. The CDR3 reads CASSPPGQGAKNIQYF. The CDR3 nucleotides are TGTGCCAGCAGCCCCCCCGGACAGGGGGCCAAAAACATTCAGTACTTC.

This clone was detected only a few times. This chain uses TRBV7-5 with TRBJ2-7; TRBD2 was called by the table and not checked on the DNA. TRBV7-5 constitutes a pseudogene. The CDR3 runs to 15 residues. The CDR3 protein is CVRSSGLAAGYEQYF. For the CDR3, the DNA is TGTGTCAGAAGCTCCGGACTAGCGGCGGGCTACGAGCAGTACTTC.

The count of this clone is one. The rearrangement links TRBV4-1 to TRBJ2-3, with 7 bases fitting TRBD2. Germline values: CDR1 MGHRA, CDR2 YSYEKL. V dropped 0 bases and J dropped 2; count of bases not matched to a gene: 11. CDR3 length equals 18 residues. Written as DNA, the CDR3 is TGCGCCAGCAGCCAAGAAGGTCGGGGGAGGGCACACACAGATACGCAGTATTTT. Amino acid sequence: CASSQEGRGRAHTDTQYF.

This clone was seen just once. This chain connects TRBV3-1 (or the pseudogene TRBV3-2) to TRBJ1-2; D remains ambiguous. This CDR3 region has 16 residues. Trimming pared 1 base from V and 5 bases from J, leaving 17 bases between. Germline V CDR1 and CDR2: LGHDT, YNNKEL (reference sequence). CDR3 nucleotides: TGTGCCAGCAGCCAAGTCTCGCCCTCATCGGGATATGGCTACACCTTC. This sequence encodes CASSQVSPSSGYGYTF.

DNA for the CDR3: TGTGCCAGCAGCTGGCTCACAGATACGCAGTATTTT. Its translation: CASSWLTDTQYF. The chain combines TRBV5-6 with TRBJ2-3; D gene ambiguous. Trimming left V 3 bases short and J 2 bases short, with 4 bases between. The CDR3 totals 12 residues. Germline V CDR1 and CDR2: SGHDT, YYEEEE.

This clone was counted a single time. The chain employs TRBV7-9 and TRBJ2-3, with D possibly being TRBD1 (6 bases). Per the germline V gene, CDR1 is SEHNR and CDR2 is FQNEAQ (reference sequence). CDR3 size: 14 residues. V was pared by 5 bases and J by 2 bases, with 11 bases between. Written as DNA, the CDR3 is TGTGCCAGCAGCCACAGGGCTATCACAGATACGCAGTATTTT. Translation: CASSHRAITDTQYF.

V and J are TRBV27 and TRBJ2-7; D is possibly TRBD1 (6 bases). Germline assignment: CDR1 MNHEY and CDR2 SMNVEV (reference sequence). The CDR3 has 14 residues. V was cut by 8 bases and J by 2 bases, with 16 bases left in between. Here the CDR3 reads CASAPIQGPYEQYF. Written as DNA, the CDR3 is TGTGCCAGCGCACCTATACAGGGACCCTACGAGCAGTACTTC.

The V call is TRBV3-1 (or the pseudogene TRBV3-2), the J call TRBJ2-1; TRBD2 matches 14 bases. The CDR3 is 14 amino acids. Looked up from germline, CDR1 is LGHDT and CDR2 is YNNKEL (reference sequence). The V and J ends lost 4 bases and 7 bases, in that order; junction bases with no gene match: 0. The CDR3 loop is CASSRTSGRNEQFF. The CDR3 bases are TGTGCCAGCAGCCGGACTAGCGGGAGGAATGAGCAGTTCTTC.